These T cell receptor beta chains were read from a single sample in a study of T-cell reconstitution after alpha-beta-depleted transplantation in children. TCRdb re-analysed the PCR reads in MiXCR, keeping a single row per CDR3 protein. The repertoire holds 490,000 or so distinct CDR3 sequences, around 13% seen once, with about 5.4% in the top ten. The sample in question was PBMCs from the stem cell graft donor, obtained from the stem cell graft. These receptors were collected from a human donor who donated a stem cell graft to a child with combined immunodeficiency. CDR3s include the opening cysteine and the closing phenylalanine or tryptophan. The D gene is left open where the match is weak. Not all rows give a size; the values are once, few, many and, for expanded clones, a class.

clone_size	d_call	v_call	j_call	cdr3_nt	cdr3_aa
few	-	TRBV7-3	TRBJ2-3	TGTGCCAGCAGCTTATCCAGGGCAGATACGCAGTATTTT	CASSLSRADTQYF
few	-	TRBV28	TRBJ1-1	TGTGCCAGCAGTTTATCCCGCGGGGGCACTGAAGCTTTCTTT	CASSLSRGGTEAFF
many	-	TRBV7-8	TRBJ2-1	TGTGCCAGCAGCTTAAGTTGGGAAGGGGAGCAGTTCTTC	CASSLSWEGEQFF
-	TRBD2	TRBV6-1	TRBJ2-7	TGTGCCAGCAGTGACCGACTAGCGGGAGTCTACGAGCAGTACTTC	CASSDRLAGVYEQYF
many	-	TRBV7-2	TRBJ1-1	TGTGCCAGCACCTTGGGCCCACTGAACACTGAAGCTTTCTTT	CASTLGPLNTEAFF
few	TRBD2	TRBV29-1	TRBJ2-1	TGCAGCGTTGAGAGCGGGAGGGACAATGAGCAGTTCTTC	CSVESGRDNEQFF
-	TRBD2	TRBV30	TRBJ2-1	TGTGCCTGGATCTCCGGGAGGGCAAATGAGCAGTTCTTC	CAWISGRANEQFF
-	-	TRBV30	TRBJ2-7	TGTGCCTGGAGTGTACGAGGGGGATCCTACGAGCAGTACTTC	CAWSVRGGSYEQYF
-	TRBD2	TRBV20-1	TRBJ2-3	TGCAGTGCAAAACCACCGGGACTAGGCGCAGATACGCAGTATTTT	CSAKPPGLGADTQYF
many	-	TRBV29-1	TRBJ2-3	TGCAGCCCATCGAACTTACCCACAGATACGCAGTATTTT	CSPSNLPTDTQYF
many	-	TRBV6-5	TRBJ2-3	TGTGCCAGCAGTTACTCGAGTGGGGAAGATACGCAGTATTTT	CASSYSSGEDTQYF
-	-	TRBV7-2	TRBJ1-5	TGTGCCAGCAGCTTAGTATCGGGTTTGGGTCAGCCCCAGCATTTT	CASSLVSGLGQPQHF
-	-	TRBV9	TRBJ2-5	TGTGCCAGCAGCGTAGGTGGTAGCGGCCTCCAAGAGACCCAGTACTTC	CASSVGGSGLQETQYF
-	-	TRBV5-1	TRBJ2-5	TGCGCCAGCAGCTGGGGTGGCTACCGACAAGAGACCCAGTACTTC	CASSWGGYRQETQYF
many	-	TRBV7-8	TRBJ2-5	TGTGCCAGCAGCCTCAAAGGATCCCTAACCCAAGAGACCCAGTACTTC	CASSLKGSLTQETQYF
-	-	TRBV12-3/TRBV12-4	TRBJ2-6	TGTGCCAGCAGTTCAGCTGGCTTCTCTGGGGCCAACGTCCTGACTTTC	CASSSAGFSGANVLTF
many	-	TRBV7-3	TRBJ2-5	TGTGCCAGCAGCTTAACGGGTCTGGTAGGCGAGACCCAGTACTTC	CASSLTGLVGETQYF
many	-	TRBV20-1	TRBJ2-1	TGCAGTGCATATTACAATGAGCAGTTCTTC	CSAYYNEQFF
few	TRBD2	TRBV27	TRBJ2-7	TGTGCCAGCAGTTTCATCGCGGCTAGCGGCTACGAGCAGTACTTC	CASSFIAASGYEQYF
few	TRBD2	TRBV6-4	TRBJ2-3	TGTGCCAGCAGTGACCAGGCTAGCGGGAGTCCAGATACGCAGTATTTT	CASSDQASGSPDTQYF
few	-	TRBV20-1	TRBJ2-1	TGCAGTGCTAGAAGACCCATAGGGGCGGGAATTCTTTACAATGAGCAGTTCTTC	CSARRPIGAGILYNEQFF
many	TRBD1	TRBV28	TRBJ2-7	TGTGCCAGCAGTTCCCCGGACAGGGGCGAGCAGTACTTC	CASSSPDRGEQYF
many	-	TRBV12-3/TRBV12-4	TRBJ1-1	TGTGCCAGCAGTCCCCGACTTTTAAGGAACACTGAAGCTTTCTTT	CASSPRLLRNTEAFF
-	TRBD1	TRBV9	TRBJ1-1	TGTGCCAGCAGCCCTCTGGACAGGGCCGCCGAAGCTTTCTTT	CASSPLDRAAEAFF
-	-	TRBV28	TRBJ2-1	TGTGCCAGCAGTTCTCAGGGTGAGCAGTTCTTC	CASSSQGEQFF
few	-	TRBV6-2/TRBV6-3	TRBJ2-7	TGTGCCAGCCACCGAGGGGCCTACGAGCAGTACTTC	CASHRGAYEQYF